This is a list of T cell receptor beta chains from one sample in a study of cytomegalovirus exposure and HLA in healthy donors. The method was immunoSEQ multiplex PCR; TCRdb's version includes in-frame clones alone and lacks a portion of them. This sample yields about 130,000 clones, of which 80% are seen a single time; approximately 2.1% belongs to the top ten. Sequencing was performed on PBMCs. These receptors came from a man aged 25 to 45 in good health and CMV-seronegative. CDR3s include the opening cysteine and the closing phenylalanine or tryptophan. The D gene is left open where the match is weak. Only some rows state a clone size, as once, few, many or a class for expanded clones.

>-|13|-|TRBV2|TRBJ2-3
TGTGCCAGCTTTACTTCTAGCACAGATACGCAGTATTTT
CASFTSSTDTQYF
>-|17|TRBD1|TRBV18|TRBJ2-4
TGTGCCAGCTCACCAAATCGAAAAGACAGGGAGTTCTACATTCAGTACTTC
CASSPNRKDREFYIQYF
>-|14|TRBD1|TRBV6-6|TRBJ1-1
TGTGCCAGCAGTTACTCGCGGCAGGGGGCTGAAGCTTTCTTT
CASSYSRQGAEAFF
>-|14|TRBD1|TRBV28|TRBJ2-7
TGTGCCAGCAGTTTAGGGACAGGGCTCTACGAGCAGTACTTC
CASSLGTGLYEQYF
>-|15|-|TRBV7-2|TRBJ2-7
TGTGCCAGCAGCTTAGCGGCAGACAATGTCTACGAGCAGTACTTC
CASSLAADNVYEQYF
>once|15|-|TRBV28|TRBJ2-2
TGTGCCAGCAGCCCCCGGAGAGCGAACACCGGGGAGCTGTTTTTT
CASSPRRANTGELFF
>-|17|TRBD1|TRBV2|TRBJ2-2
TGTGCCAGCAGGGGGGACAGGTATTTTCGAGGCACCGGGGAGCTGTTTTTT
CASRGDRYFRGTGELFF
>once|14|TRBD1|TRBV7-2|TRBJ2-5
TGTGCCAGCAGTTTACAGGGGGCAACTGCGGCTAAGCACTTC
CASSLQGATAAKHF
>-|13|TRBD1|TRBV30|TRBJ1-6
TGTGCCTGGACGGGACAGGGTAATTCACCCCTCCACTTT
CAWTGQGNSPLHF
>-|14|-|TRBV30|TRBJ2-7
TGTGCCTGGAGGCCCCCGGCAGGGGTTACATCTTCGTACTTC
CAWRPPAGVTSSYF
>once|14|TRBD2|TRBV19|TRBJ2-5
TGTGCCAGTAGTGATCTAGCGGGAAAAGAGACCCAGTACTTC
CASSDLAGKETQYF
>-|13|TRBD2|TRBV27|TRBJ2-7
TGTGCCAGCAGCTATGGACTAGGTTACGAGCAGTACTTC
CASSYGLGYEQYF
>few|14|TRBD1|TRBV6-6|TRBJ2-3
TGTGCCAGCCAGACTACAGGGGCCACAGATACGCAGTATTTT
CASQTTGATDTQYF
>once|15|TRBD1|TRBV27|TRBJ1-1
TGTGCCAGCAGGAGAGGACAGGGGGCGAACACTGAAGCTTTCTTT
CASRRGQGANTEAFF
>-|16|TRBD1|TRBV4-3|TRBJ2-1
TGCGCCAGCAGCCACTTTGGGACAGGGATAGGCAATGAGCAGTTCTTC
CASSHFGTGIGNEQFF
>-|15|TRBD1|TRBV29-1|TRBJ1-1
TGCAGCGTTGAAAGGACAGGGGGCGGGAACACTGAAGCTTTCTTT
CSVERTGGGNTEAFF
>-|15|-|TRBV1|TRBJ1-4
TGCACCAGCAGCCAAGTACGCAGGGTCCGGGAAAAACTGTTTTTT
CTSSQVRRVREKLFF
>few|16|TRBD2|TRBV9|TRBJ2-3
TGTGCCAGCAGCACCGAACGACTAGCGGGTAGAGATACGCAGTATTTT
CASSTERLAGRDTQYF
>-|14|-|TRBV27|TRBJ2-7
TGTGCCAGCAGTCCATTGACTAGATCCTACGAGCAGTACTTC
CASSPLTRSYEQYF
>once|14|-|TRBV19|TRBJ2-7
TGTGCCAGTAGTATTGAGGGCACCATAAGCGAGCAGTACTTC
CASSIEGTISEQYF
>once|11|-|TRBV29-1|TRBJ2-7
TGCAGCGTTGACAACTCTTTGGAGCAGTACTTC
CSVDNSLEQYF
>-|14|TRBD1|TRBV6-5|TRBJ2-7
TGTGCCAGCAGTTTAACCGGGACAGGGGAAGAGCAGTACTTC
CASSLTGTGEEQYF
>-|13|TRBD2|TRBV18|TRBJ2-3
TGTGCCAGCTCACCACGGGGGGGAGATACGCAGTATTTT
CASSPRGGDTQYF
>-|19|TRBD1|TRBV28|TRBJ2-1
TGTGCCAGCAGTACCTACGCCGGGGACAGGGGAGGGGGATACAATGAGCAGTTCTTC
CASSTYAGDRGGGYNEQFF
>-|14|-|TRBV28|TRBJ2-7
TGTGCCAGCAGTTTCCGTTCGGGTTCCTACGAGCAGTACTTC
CASSFRSGSYEQYF
>-|14|TRBD1|TRBV7-9|TRBJ1-4
TGTGCCAGCAGCGTACAGGGGGTGGAAGAAAAACTGTTTTTT
CASSVQGVEEKLFF
>-|15|-|TRBV25-1|TRBJ2-5
TGTGCCAGCAGCGGCTCGGCGGCGGCGCAAGAGACCCAGTACTTC
CASSGSAAAQETQYF
>-|15|-|TRBV5-4|TRBJ2-1
TGTGCCAGCAGCTTGGGGGCAGGGCAATACAATGAGCAGTTCTTC
CASSLGAGQYNEQFF
>once|11|-|TRBV20-1|TRBJ2-5
TGCAGTGCTTATTCAGGAGAGACCCAGTACTTC
CSAYSGETQYF
>-|10|-|TRBV19|TRBJ2-7
TGTGCCAGTATCCAGGACGAGCAGTACTTC
CASIQDEQYF
>-|16|TRBD1|TRBV6-1|TRBJ2-5
TGTGCCAGCAGTGAAATCCGGGACAGGGGGCAAGAGACCCAGTACTTC
CASSEIRDRGQETQYF
>once|13|-|TRBV5-6|TRBJ2-2
TGTGCCAGCAGCTTGTTCGGGAGCGGGGAGCTGTTTTTT
CASSLFGSGELFF
>-|17|TRBD1|TRBV7-8|TRBJ2-3
TGTGCCAGCAGCTTCTTACTCCGGGACAGGGGAAGCGATACGCAGTATTTT
CASSFLLRDRGSDTQYF
>-|12|-|TRBV19|TRBJ1-5
TGTGCCAGCGGGACACCCGTTCGGACCCAGCATTTT
CASGTPVRTQHF
>-|13|-|TRBV29-1|TRBJ2-3
TGCAGCGTTGCGGACAGAAGCACAGATACGCAGTATTTT
CSVADRSTDTQYF
>-|14|TRBD2|TRBV10-2|TRBJ2-1
TGCGCCATCAGCCGGGGGGGGTCGGACAATGAGCAGTTCTTC
CAISRGGSDNEQFF
>-|15|TRBD2|TRBV7-7|TRBJ2-7
TGTGCTAGCAGCTTGTCTAGCGGGGCAACCTACGAGCAGTACTTC
CASSLSSGATYEQYF
>-|15|TRBD1|TRBV28|TRBJ2-7
TGTGCCAGCAGTTTAAAGGGACAGGGTACGGACGAGCAGTACTTC
CASSLKGQGTDEQYF
>-|15|TRBD2|TRBV27|TRBJ2-2
TGTGCCAGCAGTTACCAGCGGGAGATCACCGGGGAGCTGTTTTTT
CASSYQREITGELFF
>-|14|-|TRBV18|TRBJ2-2
TGTGCCAGCTCCCCCGACTCGAACACCGGGGAGCTGTTTTTT
CASSPDSNTGELFF
>few|16|-|TRBV27|TRBJ1-2
TGTGCCAGCAGTTTAGGAGGAGGGGACGAAAACTATGGCTACACCTTC
CASSLGGGDENYGYTF
>-|12|-|TRBV5-6|TRBJ2-7
TGTGCCAGCAGCTTCGGGGGGCACGAGCAGTACTTC
CASSFGGHEQYF
>-|12|-|TRBV6-6|TRBJ2-7
TGTGCCAGCTCCATTCCGTCTGAGAAGCAGTACTTC
CASSIPSEKQYF
>-|13|-|TRBV29-1|TRBJ1-2
TGCAGCGTTGCCCAGGACCCTCGGGGTGGCTACACCTTC
CSVAQDPRGGYTF
>-|15|TRBD1|TRBV5-4|TRBJ2-4
TGTGCCAGCAGCAGACAGGGTTTGGCCAAAAACATTCAGTACTTC
CASSRQGLAKNIQYF
>-|13|-|TRBV29-1|TRBJ1-1
TGCAGCGTTGAAGTGATGTACACAAATGAAGCTTTCTTT
CSVEVMYTNEAFF
>-|16|TRBD1|TRBV28|TRBJ2-7
TGTGCCAGCAGCACCCGAAACAGGGGGGAACAGTACGAGCAGTACTTC
CASSTRNRGEQYEQYF
>-|15|-|TRBV7-9|TRBJ2-7
TGTGCCAGCAGCCGCCGACAGCACAGCTTCTACGAGCAGTACTTC
CASSRRQHSFYEQYF
>once|14|-|TRBV7-7|TRBJ2-1
TGTGCCAGCAGCGTCGACGGGTCTGGGAATGAGCAGTTCTTC
CASSVDGSGNEQFF
>-|16|-|TRBV4-2|TRBJ1-5
TGTGCCAGCAGCCAAGAGGCCACCTCGAGCAATCAGCCCCAGCATTTT
CASSQEATSSNQPQHF
>few|15|-|TRBV11-2|TRBJ1-1
TGTGCCAGCAGCCTTAGCCGGGGGAAGGGCACTGAAGCTTTCTTT
CASSLSRGKGTEAFF
>-|14|TRBD1|TRBV27|TRBJ2-7
TGTGCCAGCAGTTTAAGGACAGGGGGAGACGAGCAGTACTTC
CASSLRTGGDEQYF
>-|13|-|TRBV27|TRBJ2-7
TGTGCCAGCAGTTTATCCGAGGGCCACGAGCAGTACTTC
CASSLSEGHEQYF
>-|20|TRBD2|TRBV4-3|TRBJ2-5
TGCGCCAGCAGCCAAGAACCCCCTCTAGCGGGAGCACACCCGCCCGAGACCCAGTACTTC
CASSQEPPLAGAHPPETQYF
>-|11|-|TRBV11-2|TRBJ2-7
TGTGCCAGCAGCCCGCTCTACGAGCAGTACTTC
CASSPLYEQYF
>-|14|-|TRBV5-1|TRBJ2-1
TGCGCCAGCAGCTTAAGGGGCTCGGTATATGAGCAGTTCTTC
CASSLRGSVYEQFF
>-|12|TRBD1|TRBV28|TRBJ1-2
TGTGCCAGCAGTTTACAGGGGGCGGGCTACACCTTC
CASSLQGAGYTF
>-|19|TRBD1|TRBV5-4|TRBJ1-1
TGTGCCAGCAGCTCGCCGACACAGGGGTATTCCTTGGGGAACACTGAAGCTTTCTTT
CASSSPTQGYSLGNTEAFF
>few|19|TRBD1|TRBV7-9|TRBJ2-6
TGTGCCAGCAGCTTAGTTCCGGGACAGGGGAACTCTGGGGCCAACGTCCTGACTTTC
CASSLVPGQGNSGANVLTF